This TCR beta chain was sequenced during a study of CD4 T cells in relation to SARS-CoV-2 and coronaviruses. Study at large: After less than eleven days of antigen culture, PBMC TCR beta CDR3s were sequenced.

Cryopreserved PBMCs were CD4-enriched, then split into naive and memory cells. Survey-level TCR-beta sequencing used DNA from CEF-cultured naive and memory CD4+ T cells. TCRdb's table, derived via immunoSEQ multiplex PCR, lists solely in-frame clones and lacks some. In the table there are about 41,000 clones, 84% of which are singletons. Germline assignment: CDR1 SGHKS and CDR2 YYEKEE (reference sequence). The germline V and J ends were trimmed by 1 base and 5 bases, with 9 bases remaining between them. The CDR3 covers 13 residues. Concerning this clone: As yet, its antigen is unknown.

Study-wide points: Samples before the pandemic and after infection were not matched within any donor.

The receptor was derived from an adult with COVID-19. The rearrangement joins TRBV5-5 to TRBJ2-5; D ambiguous. Material for sequencing was naive CD4+ T cells from PBMCs, cultured in vitro. Subset noted: naive CD4+ T cells isolated by negative enrichment. The CDR3 here is CASSLLFLETQYF. CDR3 coding DNA: TGTGCCAGCAGCTTGCTGTTTCTGGAGACCCAGTACTTC.